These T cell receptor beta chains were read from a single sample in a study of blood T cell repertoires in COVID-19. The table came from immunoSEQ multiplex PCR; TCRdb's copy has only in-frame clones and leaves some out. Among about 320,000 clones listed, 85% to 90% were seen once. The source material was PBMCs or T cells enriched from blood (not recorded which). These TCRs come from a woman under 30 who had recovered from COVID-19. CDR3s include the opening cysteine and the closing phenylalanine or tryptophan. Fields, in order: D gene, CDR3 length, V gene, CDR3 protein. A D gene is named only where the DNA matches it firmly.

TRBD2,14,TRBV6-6,CASSYSGGFNEQFF
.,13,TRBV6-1,CASSELAGNTIYF
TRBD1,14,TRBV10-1,CASSRDRRTDTQYF
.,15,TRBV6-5,CASSYSMRGGTEAFF
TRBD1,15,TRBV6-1,CASSERGTGETEAFF
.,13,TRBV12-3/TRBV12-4,CATSPTGFYEQYF
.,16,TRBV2,CASSLSRGLSSYEQYF
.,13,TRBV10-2,CASKGSLNTEAFF
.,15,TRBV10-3,CAISIQRDNNSPLHF
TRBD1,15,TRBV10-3,CAISQTGGSGNTIYF
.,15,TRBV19,CASRGGSRSGNTIYF
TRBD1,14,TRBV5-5,CASSFGQGRDTQYF
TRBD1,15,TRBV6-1,CASSEEGTGSYEQYF
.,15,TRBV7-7,CASSQATSYSGELFF
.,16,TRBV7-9,CASSLVVGSGDTEAFF
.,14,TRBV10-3,CAISAVQESYEQYF
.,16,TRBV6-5,CASSYSPLSSGNTIYF
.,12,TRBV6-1,CASSDNRGEAFF
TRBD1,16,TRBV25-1,CASRGDRGQGLDEQYF
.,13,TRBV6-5,CASSSQANTEAFF
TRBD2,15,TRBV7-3,CASRAAGVLTDTQYF
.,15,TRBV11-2,CASSPSQGIVYGYTF
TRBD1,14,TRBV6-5,CASSSGQGNYGYTF
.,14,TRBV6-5,CASSYLVSGTEAFF